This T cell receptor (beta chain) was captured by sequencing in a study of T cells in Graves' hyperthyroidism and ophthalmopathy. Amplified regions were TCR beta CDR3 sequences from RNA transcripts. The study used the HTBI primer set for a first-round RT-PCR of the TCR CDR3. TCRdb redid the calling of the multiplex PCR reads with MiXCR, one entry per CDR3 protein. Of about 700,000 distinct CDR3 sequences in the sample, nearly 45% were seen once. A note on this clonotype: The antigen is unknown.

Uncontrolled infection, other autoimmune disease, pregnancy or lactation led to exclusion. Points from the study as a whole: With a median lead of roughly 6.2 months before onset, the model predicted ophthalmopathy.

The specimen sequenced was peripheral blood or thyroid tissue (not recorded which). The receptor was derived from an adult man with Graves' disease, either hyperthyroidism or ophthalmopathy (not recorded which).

CDR3 protein: CASRPETGLFGYTF. In nucleotides, the CDR3 is TGTGCCAGCAGGCCCGAAACAGGGTTGTTTGGCTACACCTTC. The V gene is TRBV5-5, the J gene TRBJ1-2; D perhaps matches TRBD1 (6 bases). This CDR3 is built from 14 residues. Germline loops: CDR1 SGHKS, CDR2 YYEKEE (reference sequence). V shed 5 bases and J shed 7 bases, with 18 bases lying between them.